This TCR beta chain appears in the sequencing data of a study of shared clonotypes between healthy human individuals. Study results and limitations: Clonotype sharing among donors was thought likely to change with sequencing depth.

This clone has a count of ten or more. Its antigen is still unknown. Generated by immunoSEQ multiplex PCR, the TCRdb table keeps only in-frame clones and is missing some. The data hold over 400,000 clones, with 70% to 85% observed a single time. CDR1 is MNHEY, CDR2 SVGAGI, per germline. CDR3 length: 16 residues. J lost 6 bases, V lost 0 bases, and 10 bases had no gene match. This rearrangement joins TRBV6-5 to TRBJ1-2; 7 bases map to TRBD1. The sequencing sample was made of PBMCs. The receptor comes from a woman aged 35 to 49 in good health. Some clones in this sample may be carry-over from other donors' samples. This CDR3 reads CASSYSPGGEYDGYTF. The CDR3 DNA follows: TGTGCCAGCAGTTACTCCCCAGGGGGAGAATATGATGGCTACACCTTC.